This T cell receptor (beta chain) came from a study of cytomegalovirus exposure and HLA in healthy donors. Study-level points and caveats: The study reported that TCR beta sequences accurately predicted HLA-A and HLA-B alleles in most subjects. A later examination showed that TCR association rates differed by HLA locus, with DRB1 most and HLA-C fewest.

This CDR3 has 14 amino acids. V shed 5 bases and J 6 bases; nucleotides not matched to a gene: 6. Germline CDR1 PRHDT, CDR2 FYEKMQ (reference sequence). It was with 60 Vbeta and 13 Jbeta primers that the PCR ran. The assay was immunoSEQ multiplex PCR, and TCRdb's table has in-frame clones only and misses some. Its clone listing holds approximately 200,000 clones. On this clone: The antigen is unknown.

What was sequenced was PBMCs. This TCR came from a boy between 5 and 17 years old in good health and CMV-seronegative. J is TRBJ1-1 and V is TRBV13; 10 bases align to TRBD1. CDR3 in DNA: TGTGCCAGCAGCCAGCGACAGGGGGCGGCTGAAGCTTTCTTT. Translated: CASSQRQGAAEAFF.